This T cell receptor beta chain was recorded in a study of tumor-infiltrating lymphocytes in localized non-small cell lung cancer. In the study overall: Some samples were collected after neoadjuvant chemotherapy; smokers, never-smokers and several histologies were included.

To note about this clone: The antigen is unknown.

Sequencing was performed with immunoSEQ multiplex PCR; in TCRdb, only in-frame clones are kept and a portion is missing. The sample contains about 21,000 clones, about 80% of which appear only once. The V gene end was trimmed by 2 bases and the J gene end by 8 bases; junction bases not matched to a gene: 5. This CDR3 spans 14 amino acids. Germline CDR1 MNHEY, CDR2 SMNVEV (reference sequence). Overall study findings and caveats: Different pieces of the same tissue were used for each assay. No link was found between tumor T-cell fraction and recurrence-free survival.

The TCR comes from a human donor with non-small cell lung cancer. The chain recombines TRBV27 with TRBJ2-7; 11 bases are shared with TRBD1. Sequenced sample: lung tumor tissue. CDR3 protein: CASSLLGQGAKQYF. CDR3 coding DNA: TGTGCCAGCAGTTTACTCGGACAGGGGGCAAAGCAGTACTTC.